This T cell receptor beta chain was sequenced in a study of vaccination effects on CD4 cells after COVID-19. Study-wide findings and caveats: After vaccination, at late timepoints, clones induced by infection and by vaccine contracted markedly.

After expansion with viral peptide pools in the ViraFEST assay, antigen-specific CD4+ T cells were sequenced. Isolation of CD4+ T cells took place after less than twelve days of culture. The healthy vaccine recipients, who had no prior SARS-CoV-2 infection, showed negative nucleocapsid antibodies. Comment on this clone: Its specificity is not known.

J gave up 6 bases and V 3 bases, and 3 bases lay outside the gene matches. The germline V gene encodes CDR1 KGHSH and CDR2 LQKENI. There are 14 residues in the CDR3. TCRdb's copy holds only in-frame clones and misses some; the assay was immunoSEQ multiplex PCR. The table includes around 45,000 clones, roughly 72% detected once. The sequenced sample was CD4+ T cells from PBMCs cultured with SARS-CoV-2 spike peptides, obtained before COVID-19 vaccination. The sequence was obtained from a human donor who received a COVID-19 vaccine. The chain employs TRBV18 and TRBJ2-2, with 8 bases that match TRBD2. The CDR3 sequence is CASSPGLVAGELFF. The DNA of the CDR3 is TGTGCCAGCTCACCGGGACTAGTGGCCGGGGAGCTGTTTTTT.